The clone carrying this T cell receptor (beta chain) was detected a few times. The target antigen is unknown. From the 5' RACE reads, TCRdb called clonotypes with MiXCR, one entry per CDR3 protein. Of 470,000 or so distinct CDR3 sequences in the sample, roughly a quarter were seen once. This specimen belongs to a study of identical twins. The CDR3 is 13 residues long. Germline-derived CDR1 and CDR2 are LGHNA and YNFKEQ. Trimming took off 0 bases at V and 4 bases at J, with 7 bases between the two ends. Study-wide results and caveats: Memory repertoires lacked the insertion deficit that abundant cord blood beta clonotypes showed.

These data are also associated with another study on T cells expressing NK-cell markers. That paper states: Six of the donors carried dominant NKG2C+ clonotypes that took up about 1.0-7.0% of their CD8+ T cells. Whether expanded NKG2C-expressing T cell clones recognize HCMV is unknown.

The rearrangement links TRBV4-2 to TRBJ2-7; D is ambiguous. This TCR was sampled from a woman aged 18-29 years in good health. Source material: CD4+ T cells sorted from blood. The CDR3 loop is CASSQDHTYEQYF. CDR3 sequence (DNA): TGTGCCAGCAGCCAAGATCATACTTACGAGCAGTACTTC.